This T cell receptor (beta chain) is drawn from a study of T cell repertoires in cytomegalovirus infection. Study in general: CMV epitopes, recently identified HLA-C-restricted and well-studied HLA-B-restricted, were used. Public TCR beta signatures marked donors with CMV infection and the matching HLA. General study results and limits: Based on cumulative public TCR beta family frequency, carriers of CMV plus the relevant HLA were identified. Across the ex vivo response, the dominant clonotypes were HLA-C-restricted CMV-specific TCR beta clonotypes.

The CDR3 contains 16 residues. In germline, CDR1 is LNHDA, CDR2 SQIVND (reference sequence). The germline V and J ends were trimmed by 8 bases and 5 bases, with 23 bases remaining between them. One entry per CDR3 protein, called by TCRdb with MiXCR from the reads. The sample has approximately 1,000,000 distinct CDR3 sequences, roughly 30% seen once. In the case of this clonotype: No antigen is known for it.

The sequencing here drew on cultured CD8+ T cells from PBMCs, taken from culture after CMV antigen stimulation. The TCR sequence derives from a human donor in good health (CMV status not recorded). Some clones in this sample may be carry-over from other donors' samples. The chain uses TRBV19 and TRBJ2-3; perhaps D is TRBD1 or TRBD2 (5 bases each). In DNA, the CDR3 is TGTGCCAGTTCACTCGGGGTCACAAAAACAGGAGATACGCAGTATTTT. Its translation is CASSLGVTKTGDTQYF.